This T cell receptor beta chain originates from a study of tumor and adjacent non-tumor tissue in lung cancer. Whole-study context: Samples averaged about 4.3 million productive TCRbeta reads each. Notes on the study in general: Shorter survival was associated with higher TCR diversity in tumors. Significantly higher TCR diversity was found in tumor than normal lung. In normal lung, the top 100 clones were significantly more dominant than in tumor.

Remarks on this clonotype: What it binds is unknown.

Three rounds of nested PCR, following a modified ARM-PCR protocol, produced the TCRbeta library. TCRdb reprocessed the multiplex PCR reads with MiXCR, giving one entry per CDR3 protein. Of 65,000 to 90,000 distinct CDR3 sequences in the sample, 75% to 90% were seen once. The template was RNA from unsorted bulk tissue. The ends lost 4 bases at V and 4 bases at J; junction bases unmatched: 7. There are 17 residues in the CDR3. CDR1 is SGHAT and CDR2 is FQNNGV in the germline V gene. The sample comprised lung tumor tissue. V usage is TRBV11-2 and J usage is TRBJ2-6; 10 bases match TRBD1. This clonotype was sampled from a woman between 50 and 59 years old with non-small cell lung cancer. The CDR3 coding sequence is TGTGCCAGCAGCTATCCGGGACAGGGGACCGGGGCCAACGTCCTGACTTTC. It yields the protein CASSYPGQGTGANVLTF. The variable domain in full, completed from reference TRBV11-2 and TRBJ2-6, reads EAGVAQSPRYKIIEKRQSVAFWCNPISGHATLYWYQQILGQGPKLLIQFQNNGVVDDSQLPKDRFSAERLKGVDSTLKIQPAKLEDSAVYLCASSYPGQGTGANVLTFGAGSRLTVL.